This is a list of T cell receptor beta chains from one sample in a study of blood T cell repertoires in COVID-19. The table came from immunoSEQ multiplex PCR; TCRdb's copy has only in-frame clones and leaves some out. The data show 100,000 to 150,000 clones, 86% seen once. What was sequenced was peripheral blood. These receptors all come from a woman in her 70s with COVID-19, enrolled during active disease. The CDR3 runs from the conserved cysteine through the conserved F or W. The D gene is left open where the match is weak. Clone size is not always given. Where it is, it says once, few, many or a class for expanded clones.

CDR3 protein | CDR3 DNA | clone size | J gene | V gene | D gene
CASSLRSSGTQYF | TGTGCCAGCAGTTTACGGTCAAGCGGGACCCAGTACTTC | . | TRBJ2-5 | TRBV12-3/TRBV12-4 | .
CAISLAENTIYF | TGTGCCATCAGCCTTGCGGAAAACACCATATATTTT | . | TRBJ1-3 | TRBV10-3 | .
CASSMTGTLSNQPQHF | TGTGCCAGCAGCATGACAGGAACCCTTAGCAATCAGCCCCAGCATTTT | . | TRBJ1-5 | TRBV5-5 | .
CASSETRVLNSPLHF | TGTGCCAGCAGTGAAACCCGGGTGTTGAATTCACCCCTCCACTTT | . | TRBJ1-6 | TRBV2 | .
CASSRRTETDTQYF | TGTGCCAGCAGCCGCCGGACAGAGACAGATACGCAGTATTTT | . | TRBJ2-3 | TRBV11-3 | .
CASSGRDWDTEAFF | TGTGCCAGCAGCGGGAGGGATTGGGACACTGAAGCTTTCTTT | . | TRBJ1-1 | TRBV5-6 | .
CASSLVLGGGYTF | TGTGCCAGCAGCTTAGTGCTGGGAGGAGGCTACACCTTC | . | TRBJ1-2 | TRBV11-2 | .
CATSRDPIVSGPPGNTIYF | TGTGCCACCAGCAGAGACCCCATTGTTTCAGGGCCCCCTGGAAACACCATATATTTT | . | TRBJ1-3 | TRBV15 | .
CASSLAVAETETQYF | TGCGCCAGCAGCTTGGCAGTCGCCGAAACAGAGACCCAGTACTTC | . | TRBJ2-5 | TRBV5-1 | .
CASSLSGREMNTEAFF | TGTGCCAGCAGTTTATCGGGGCGGGAAATGAACACTGAAGCTTTCTTT | . | TRBJ1-1 | TRBV27 | .
CASSQPSGGAPYEQFF | TGCGCCAGCAGCCAACCTAGCGGGGGGGCCCCTTATGAGCAGTTCTTC | . | TRBJ2-1 | TRBV4-1 | TRBD2
CASRSDRSGYTF | TGTGCCAGCAGAAGTGACAGAAGCGGCTACACCTTC | . | TRBJ1-2 | TRBV12-3/TRBV12-4 | .
CASSLGTVNYEQYF | TGTGCCAGCAGTTTAGGGACAGTAAACTACGAGCAGTACTTC | . | TRBJ2-7 | TRBV27 | TRBD1
CASSSRGGGQTEAFF | TGTGCCAGCAGCTCCCGAGGGGGTGGCCAAACTGAAGCTTTCTTT | few | TRBJ1-1 | TRBV7-3 | .
CASSVDSYSNQPQHF | TGTGCCAGCAGCGTGGACAGCTATAGCAATCAGCCCCAGCATTTT | . | TRBJ1-5 | TRBV7-8 | .
CASSDSRNQPQHF | TGTGCCAGCAGTGACAGTCGCAATCAGCCCCAGCATTTT | . | TRBJ1-5 | TRBV6-1 | .
CASSQETGYGNQPQHF | TGTGCCAGCAGCCAAGAAACCGGTTACGGCAATCAGCCCCAGCATTTT | . | TRBJ1-5 | TRBV14 | .
CASSSYRGEYGYTF | TGTGCCAGCAGTTCTTACAGGGGGGAATATGGCTACACCTTC | . | TRBJ1-2 | TRBV28 | TRBD1
CASSLGRGQVREQYF | TGTGCCAGCAGCTTGGGTAGGGGGCAAGTCCGCGAGCAGTACTTC | . | TRBJ2-7 | TRBV5-4 | TRBD1
CASRAGFSTDTQYF | TGTGCCAGTAGAGCAGGTTTTAGCACAGATACGCAGTATTTT | . | TRBJ2-3 | TRBV19 | .
CASSPVTGVHEQYF | TGTGCCAGCTCACCTGTGACAGGGGTCCACGAGCAGTACTTC | . | TRBJ2-7 | TRBV18 | TRBD1
CASSPSLRTGGFNTQYF | TGTGCCAGCAGCCCTTCCCTAAGGACAGGGGGCTTTAATACGCAGTATTTT | few | TRBJ2-3 | TRBV7-8 | TRBD1
CASRRTSVGTDTQYF | TGTGCCAGCAGGCGGACTAGCGTAGGCACAGATACGCAGTATTTT | . | TRBJ2-3 | TRBV2 | TRBD2
CASSLGYGTTGNTIYF | TGTGCCAGCAGCTTAGGGTACGGGACAACTGGAAACACCATATATTTT | . | TRBJ1-3 | TRBV7-2 | .
CASSSPRAGETQYF | TGTGCCAGCAGCTCCCCTCGGGCGGGCGAGACCCAGTACTTC | . | TRBJ2-5 | TRBV7-2 | .
CASSTSGGGTYEQYF | TGTGCCAGCTCAACTAGCGGGGGGGGAACCTACGAGCAGTACTTC | . | TRBJ2-7 | TRBV18 | TRBD2
CASSWGLGGYTF | TGTGCCAGCAGCTGGGGACTCGGGGGCTACACCTTC | . | TRBJ1-2 | TRBV5-6 | .